In its sample, the clone carrying this TCR beta chain is medium-sized. The antigen remains unidentified. Cultured CD4+ T cell DNA was sequenced using the Oncomine TCR Beta short-read assay. One entry per CDR3 protein, called by TCRdb with MiXCR from the PCR reads. The table includes 7,000 or so distinct CDR3 sequences, 30% to 45% detected once. Noted treatment: roughly 11-day PBMC culture with coronavirus spike peptide pools or control peptides (ViraFEST assay). The unexposed donor gave CD4+ T cells before the COVID-19 pandemic (2011-2018). Cultures of PBMCs, some 2 million per well, were set up with around 9.7 IU/ml IL-2 and approximately 9.4 ug/ml peptide pools. These data originate in a study of vaccination and CD4 T cells after COVID-19. This CDR3 comprises 14 residues. Germline CDR1 reads MNHNS; CDR2 reads SASEGT. The ends were cut back, 7 bases at V and 6 bases at J, with 16 bases in the middle.

The material sequenced was CD4+ T cells from blood, cultured in vitro. V is TRBV6-1 and J is TRBJ1-5; TRBD1 might be the D (5 bases). This TCR derives from a human donor in good health. The CDR3 DNA is TGTGCCAGCACCACTGGGGCTGGAGTTCAGCCCCAGCATTTT. This codes for CASTTGAGVQPQHF.